The 28 T cell receptor beta chains given below trace back to one sample, sequenced in a study of CD8+ T cells in alopecia areata. Investigators isolated RNA and reverse transcribed it into cDNA to act as the sequencing template. This table comes from immunoSEQ multiplex PCR, and its TCRdb copy is limited to in-frame clones, with some not included. The sample comprises 200,000 or so clones, roughly two fifths of which are singletons, and roughly 2.6% rests with the top ten. The sample's treatment: oral pan-JAK inhibitor, 5-10 mg twice daily. Sequenced material: CD4+ T cells sorted from blood, taken at approximately week 37, from a patient treated with tofacitinib. The receptors originated from a human donor with alopecia areata.

With respect to this clone: This probably arose from a read error, given a far larger clone one base away. J is TRBJ2-3 and V is TRBV6-5, with D tentatively TRBD1 or TRBD2 (5 bases each). The V end lost 8 bases, the J end lost 0 bases, and 9 bases lay between the germline ends. From germline, CDR1 is MNHEY and CDR2 SVGAGI. The CDR3 is made up of 13 amino acids. The CDR3 DNA follows: TGTGCCAGCGGGGACGGTAGCACAGATACGCAGTATTTT. Translated: CASGDGSTDTQYF.

This clone has just one count. The chain carries TRBV10-3 and TRBJ2-5; TRBD2 matches 10 bases. CDR3 length equals 16 residues. Trimming took 6 bases from V and 2 from J; bases not matched to a gene: 9. Per germline, CDR1 ENHRY and CDR2 SYGVKD. The CDR3 sequence: CAISGSSGREQETQYF. Written as DNA, the CDR3 is TGTGCCATCAGCGGGTCTAGCGGGAGAGAACAAGAGACCCAGTACTTC.

The gene calls are TRBV27 and TRBJ2-7; D remains ambiguous. CDR1 is MNHEY, CDR2 SMNVEV, per germline (reference sequence). The CDR3 sequence is 15 residues long. V shed 7 bases and J shed 2 bases, with 18 bases lying between them. The CDR3 DNA reads TGTGCCAGCACTCCACGACTGGATCGTGCCTACGAGCAGTACTTC. Its protein is CASTPRLDRAYEQYF.

V gene TRBV7-3 combines with J gene TRBJ2-1; 14 bases are shared with TRBD2. This CDR3 spans 15 amino acids. CDR1 SGHTA and CDR2 FQGTGA come from the germline V gene. J gave up 8 bases and V 4 bases, and 4 bases lay outside the gene matches. For the CDR3, the DNA is TGTGCCAGCAGCTCTGGGACTAGCGGGAGTCATGAGCAGTTCTTC. Its translation is CASSSGTSGSHEQFF.

A few counts support this clone. The chain joins TRBV29-1 to TRBJ2-5, with TRBD2 identical over 8 bases. CDR1 SQVTM and CDR2 ANQGSEA come from the germline V gene. This CDR3 contains 14 residues. V lost 4 bases, J lost 4 bases, and 8 bases stayed unmatched. The CDR3 DNA sequence: TGCAGCGTTGCGGGGGGGGCGCAGGCAGAGACCCAGTACTTC. Translation: CSVAGGAQAETQYF.

V is TRBV4-1 and J is TRBJ1-2; D is unclear. CDR1 and CDR2 (germline): MGHRA, YSYEKL. The length of the CDR3 is 12 residues. Trimming shortened V by 2 bases and J by 5 bases, and 6 bases separated the two germline ends. This CDR3 reads CASSQLGYGYTF. In DNA, the CDR3 is TGCGCCAGCAGCCAATTAGGGTATGGCTACACCTTC.

The CDR3 loop reads CASRRASGAQETQYF. CDR3 coding DNA: TGTGCCAGCAGGCGAGCTAGCGGGGCCCAAGAGACCCAGTACTTC. The V call is TRBV2, the J call TRBJ2-5, with 9 bases aligning to TRBD2. CDR1 and CDR2 from the germline V gene are SNHLY and FYNNEI. The V gene end was trimmed by 6 bases and the J gene end by 1 base; junction bases not matched to a gene: 6. This CDR3 is 15 amino acids long.

The V and J genes are TRBV11-2 and TRBJ2-7; possibly TRBD1 or TRBD2 for D (5 bases each). Germline V gene lookup returns CDR1 SGHAT and CDR2 FQNNGV. The CDR3 loop spans 14 amino acids. The V gene lost 0 bases and the J gene lost 6 bases, with 12 bases spanning the gap. The DNA for the CDR3 is TGTGCCAGCAGCTTAGACCAGGGACCCGCCGAGCAGTACTTC. This gives the protein CASSLDQGPAEQYF.

This clone came up a few times. This rearrangement joins TRBV23-1 to TRBJ2-2; tentatively, D is TRBD1 (6 bases). TRBV23-1 is an open reading frame, and its role is uncertain. The CDR3 spans 13 residues. V was clipped by 9 bases and J by 0 bases, with 8 bases between them. The CDR3 region is CARGAANTGELFF. CDR3 nucleotides: TGCGCCAGGGGGGCAGCGAACACCGGGGAGCTGTTTTTT.

This clone was seen more than once but under ten times. The chain carries TRBV29-1 and TRBJ1-3; D ambiguous. This CDR3 comprises 11 residues. Trimming removed 5 bases from V and 0 bases from J, with 2 bases in between. From germline, CDR1 is SQVTM and CDR2 ANQGSEA. DNA for the CDR3: TGCAGCGTTTACTCTGGAAACACCATATATTTT. Its protein is CSVYSGNTIYF. Based on the CDR3 plus reference TRBV29-1 and TRBJ1-3, the full variable domain is SAVISQKPSRDICQRGTSLTIQCQVDSQVTMMFWYRQQPGQSLTLIATANQGSEATYESGFVIDKFPISRPNLTFSTLTVSNMSPEDSSIYLCSVYSGNTIYFGEGSWLTVV.

This rearrangement joins TRBV6-1 to TRBJ2-3, with 13 bases identical to TRBD2. V trimming: 1 base; J trimming: 3 bases; junction bases outside the gene matches: 4. Germline V gene data show CDR1 as MNHNS and CDR2 as SASEGT. The length of the CDR3 is 17 residues. CDR3 sequence (DNA): TGTGCCAGCAGTGAAGAGGGACTAGCGGGGTGGACAGATACGCAGTATTTT. This codes for CASSEEGLAGWTDTQYF.

This sequence joins TRBV30 and TRBJ1-2; 7 bases align to TRBD1. The CDR3 consists of 14 residues. CDR1 and CDR2 (germline): GTSNPN, SVGIG (reference sequence). V gave up 3 bases and J gave up 5 bases; unmatched junction bases: 9. The CDR3 protein is CAWSPRGGWYGYTF. The CDR3 nucleotides read TGTGCCTGGAGCCCCAGGGGGGGTTGGTATGGCTACACCTTC.

The table lists this clone with a few counts. The V and J genes are TRBV10-3 and TRBJ1-3; D gene unclear. The CDR3 consists of 14 residues. Germline CDR1 reads ENHRY; CDR2 reads SYGVKD. Trimming left V 9 bases short and J 4 bases short, with 16 bases between. The CDR3 nucleotides read TGTGCCATTCGAGGACCAGGACCGGGAAACACCATATATTTT. It translates to CAIRGPGPGNTIYF.

The chain joins TRBV20-1 to TRBJ2-7, with 7 bases identical to TRBD1. V was clipped by 5 bases and J by 3 bases; unmatched bases: 1. The CDR3 totals 11 residues. Germline lookup yields CDR1 DFQATT and CDR2 SNEGSKA (reference sequence). The CDR3 DNA reads TGCAGTGCTGGACAGGACTACGAGCAGTACTTC. Its translation: CSAGQDYEQYF.

The genes are TRBV5-1 and TRBJ1-5, with 8 bases matching TRBD1. Germline V gene lookup returns CDR1 SGHRS and CDR2 YFSETQ. This CDR3 has 14 residues. Germline trimming cut 4 bases from V and 7 bases from J; bases unmatched to any gene: 7. The DNA for the CDR3 is TGCGCCAGCAGCCCGACAGGGGAGAGGCAGCCCCAGCATTTT. Translating it yields CASSPTGERQPQHF.

The J gene is TRBJ2-2, the V gene TRBV11-2; D is undetermined. The CDR3 runs 14 residues. Per the germline V gene, CDR1 is SGHAT and CDR2 is FQNNGV. Trimming shortened V by 3 bases and J by 1 base, and 6 bases separated the two germline ends. The CDR3 loop reads CASSFDRNTGELFF. The DNA for the CDR3 is TGTGCCAGCAGCTTCGACCGGAACACCGGGGAGCTGTTTTTT.

The chain uses TRBV7-8 and TRBJ2-7; D might be TRBD1 or TRBD2, each matching 5 bases. This CDR3 comprises 14 residues. Per germline, CDR1 SGHVS and CDR2 FQNEAQ. V was trimmed by 4 bases and J by 0 bases, leaving 10 bases between them. The CDR3 bases are TGTGCCAGCAGCTCTGTTGGGGGCTCCTACGAGCAGTACTTC. Translation: CASSSVGGSYEQYF.

The CDR3 DNA reads TGTGCCATCAGTGAAGTCTATGGCTACACCTTC. The encoded protein is CAISEVYGYTF. V and J are TRBV10-3 and TRBJ1-2; D ambiguous. This CDR3 contains 11 residues. Germline CDR1 ENHRY, CDR2 SYGVKD. Trimming cost V 3 bases and J 4 bases, with 3 bases left between them.

Regarding this clone: Other nucleotide sequences in the sample specify the same CDR3. The chain is built from TRBV5-1 and TRBJ2-5; a possible D gene is TRBD2 (5 bases). This CDR3 comprises 12 residues. Germline-derived CDR1 and CDR2 are SGHRS and YFSETQ. V was pared by 4 bases and J by 1 base, with 5 bases between. The CDR3 sequence: CASSGSQETQYF. The CDR3 coding sequence is TGCGCCAGCAGCGGGAGCCAAGAGACCCAGTACTTC. The whole variable domain, filled in from reference TRBV5-1 and TRBJ2-5, reads KAGVTQTPRYLIKTRGQQVTLSCSPISGHRSVSWYQQTPGQGLQFLFEYFSETQRNKGNFPGRFSGRQFSNSRSEMNVSTLELGDSALYLCASSGSQETQYFGPGTRLLVL.

The chain couples TRBV7-9 to TRBJ2-1; TRBD1 matches 8 bases. Trimming removed 1 base from V and 7 bases from J; junction bases left unmatched: 9. The CDR3 consists of 16 residues. The germline gives CDR1 SEHNR, CDR2 FQNEAQ (reference sequence). This CDR3 reads CASSLGIGTGLNEQFF. DNA for the CDR3: TGTGCCAGCAGCTTAGGTATTGGGACAGGTCTAAATGAGCAGTTCTTC.

This clone was counted between two and nine times. The chain combines TRBV10-3 with TRBJ2-5; TRBD2 might be the D (6 bases). Germline V lookup: CDR1 ENHRY, CDR2 SYGVKD. This CDR3 is built from 15 residues. V was shortened by 6 bases and J by 1 base, with 15 bases between the two germline ends. The CDR3 sequence: CAISDRERLQETQYF. The CDR3 DNA reads TGTGCCATCAGCGATCGGGAGCGCCTCCAAGAGACCCAGTACTTC.

Concerning this clone itself: Other DNA sequences in the same sample also yield this CDR3. The chain links TRBV20-1 to TRBJ2-1; no reliable D call. Looked up from germline, CDR1 is DFQATT and CDR2 is SNEGSKA (reference sequence). The V and J ends lost 4 bases and 6 bases respectively, with 4 bases between them. The CDR3 sequence is 10 residues long. CDR3 sequence reads: CSAIFNEQFF. CDR3 DNA sequence: TGCAGTGCTATATTCAATGAGCAGTTCTTC.

This chain uses TRBV7-6 with TRBJ2-3; 9 bases line up with TRBD2. This CDR3 spans 15 amino acids. With V trimmed by 6 bases and J by 2 bases, 6 bases remained unmatched. CDR1 and CDR2 from the germline V gene are SGHVS and FNYEAQ. CDR3 region: CASRPSGGSTDTQYF. The CDR3 nucleotides read TGTGCCAGCAGACCGAGCGGGGGGTCCACAGATACGCAGTATTTT. The whole variable domain, remainder taken from reference TRBV7-6 and TRBJ2-3, is GAGVSQSPRYKVTKRGQDVALRCDPISGHVSLYWYRQALGQGPEFLTYFNYEAQQDKSGLPNDRFSAERPEGSISTLTIQRTEQRDSAMYRCASRPSGGSTDTQYFGPGTRLTVL.

J is TRBJ1-5 and V is TRBV6-5, with a weak D call TRBD1 (6 bases). V lost 6 bases to trimming and J lost 7 bases, with 16 bases between them. Germline lookup yields CDR1 MNHEY and CDR2 SVGAGI. The CDR3 extends over 14 amino acids. The CDR3 protein is CASSREGVRQPQHF. The CDR3 nucleotides read TGTGCCAGCAGCCGGGAGGGGGTTAGGCAGCCCCAGCATTTT.

This rearrangement joins TRBV27 to TRBJ2-7; perhaps TRBD2 as D (6 bases). The V and J ends lost 6 bases and 5 bases respectively, with 17 bases between them. CDR1 and CDR2 from the germline V gene are MNHEY and SMNVEV (reference sequence). The CDR3 consists of 14 residues. CDR3 sequence reads: CASSPHARGDEQYF. The DNA of the CDR3 is TGTGCCAGCAGCCCTCACGCCCGCGGGGACGAGCAGTACTTC.

A few counts support this clone. V is TRBV29-1 and J is TRBJ1-1; D unclear. Germline CDR1 and CDR2: SQVTM and ANQGSEA. V lost 3 bases and J lost 4, with 15 bases in between. The CDR3 is made up of 14 amino acids. This CDR3 is CSVERSVGSTEAFF. The CDR3 DNA sequence: TGCAGCGTTGAGCGGTCAGTTGGTAGCACTGAAGCTTTCTTT. The full variable domain, its missing parts supplied by reference TRBV29-1 and TRBJ1-1, is SAVISQKPSRDICQRGTSLTIQCQVDSQVTMMFWYRQQPGQSLTLIATANQGSEATYESGFVIDKFPISRPNLTFSTLTVSNMSPEDSSIYLCSVERSVGSTEAFFGQGTRLTVV.

The CDR3 region has the DNA TGTGCCAGCAGCGGAATACTAGCGGCCGAGCAGTACTTC. Amino acids: CASSGILAAEQYF. The chain employs TRBV9 and TRBJ2-7; TRBD2 agrees at 8 bases. The CDR3 has 13 amino acids. Germline lookup yields CDR1 SGDLS and CDR2 YYNGEE. V shed 3 bases, J shed 6 bases, and the junction held 5 bases outside the gene matches.

This rearrangement joins TRBV5-1 to TRBJ2-6; D gene ambiguous. The V and J ends lost 0 bases and 4 bases respectively, with 8 bases between them. The germline CDR1 and CDR2 sequences are SGHRS and YFSETQ. This CDR3 has 15 amino acids. CDR3 DNA: TGCGCCAGCAGCTTGGGTATAGGCGGGGCCAACGTCCTGACTTTC. Protein: CASSLGIGGANVLTF. Full variable domain (outside the CDR3, taken from reference TRBV5-1 and TRBJ2-6): KAGVTQTPRYLIKTRGQQVTLSCSPISGHRSVSWYQQTPGQGLQFLFEYFSETQRNKGNFPGRFSGRQFSNSRSEMNVSTLELGDSALYLCASSLGIGGANVLTFGAGSRLTVL.